This T cell receptor beta chain came from a study of shared clonotypes between healthy human individuals. The study enrolled healthy HIV-negative adults without recent acute infections or vaccinations as donors. Adult Caucasians living in Nashville, Tennessee made up all of the donors. On this clone itself: No antigen is known for it.

The ends lost 7 bases at V and 4 bases at J; junction bases unmatched: 10. This CDR3 is 15 amino acids long. Germline V gene data show CDR1 as GTSNPN and CDR2 as SVGIG (reference sequence). Using immunoSEQ multiplex PCR, the repertoire was profiled, and TCRdb retains in-frame clones only, with some absent. The data contain roughly 2.6 million clones, more than 90% of them singletons. Overall study results and limits: Depth was large, yet rarefaction showed that sorted-subset sequencing was incomplete.

The sequence came from a man aged 18 to 35 in good health. Specimen: naive CD4+ T cells sorted from blood. Subset noted: CD45RA+ positively selected. The rearrangement uses TRBV30 and TRBJ2-1, with 10 positions matching TRBD2. The CDR3 DNA reads as TGTGCCTTCTCGAAGCGGGGGGGCCGATACAATGAGCAGTTCTTC. Residues: CAFSKRGGRYNEQFF.